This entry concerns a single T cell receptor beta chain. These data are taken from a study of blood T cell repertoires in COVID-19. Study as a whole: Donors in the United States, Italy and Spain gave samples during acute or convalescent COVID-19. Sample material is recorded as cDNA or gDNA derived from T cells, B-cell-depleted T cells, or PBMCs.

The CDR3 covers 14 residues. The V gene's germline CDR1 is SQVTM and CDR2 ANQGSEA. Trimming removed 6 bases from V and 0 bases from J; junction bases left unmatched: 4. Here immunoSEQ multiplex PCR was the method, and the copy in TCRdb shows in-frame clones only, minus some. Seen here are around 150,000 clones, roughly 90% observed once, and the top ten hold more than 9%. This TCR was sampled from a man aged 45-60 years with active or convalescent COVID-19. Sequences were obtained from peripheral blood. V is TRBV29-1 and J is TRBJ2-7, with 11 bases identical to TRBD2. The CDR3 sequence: CSVKTSGSSYEQYF. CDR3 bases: TGCAGCGTGAAAACTAGCGGGAGCTCCTACGAGCAGTACTTC.